This T cell receptor (beta chain) was retrieved from a study of human T cells and chemical hapten exposure. Across the whole study: The sensitizing agent was 2% DPC, placed on 2 cm by 2 cm of upper inner arm skin. The patient population, which was mostly female, had alopecia areata, totalis or universalis.

Germline trimming cut 6 bases from V and 2 bases from J; bases unmatched to any gene: 8. Germline loops: CDR1 SQVTM, CDR2 ANQGSEA. This CDR3 has 14 residues. Time point indicated: patch test 2, 6 weeks after DPC sensitization. Treatment indicated: therapeutic diphenylcyclopropenone sensitization with weekly scalp DPC. Blood sampling preceded each patch test application. How the authors handled the data: With a range of about 23,224 to 750,000, the median per sample was about 87,000 TCRs. TCRdb redid the calling of the RACE reads with MiXCR, one entry per CDR3 protein. These V and J calls originate from TCRdb's pipeline instead of the authors' own analysis. The table shows 360,000 or so distinct CDR3 sequences, with more than 5% occurring only once. This clonotype was recorded many times.

This clonotype was sampled from a woman aged 18-29 years with alopecia areata. Some clones in this sample may be carry-over from other donors' samples. The input for sequencing was whole blood, taken in connection with sensitization to the hapten diphenylcyclopropenone (DPC). The chain employs TRBV29-1 and TRBJ1-2, with 8 bases that match TRBD1. In DNA form, the CDR3 reads TGCAGCGTCCCCGAACAGGGGGTAAACTATGGCTACACCTTC. It specifies CSVPEQGVNYGYTF.